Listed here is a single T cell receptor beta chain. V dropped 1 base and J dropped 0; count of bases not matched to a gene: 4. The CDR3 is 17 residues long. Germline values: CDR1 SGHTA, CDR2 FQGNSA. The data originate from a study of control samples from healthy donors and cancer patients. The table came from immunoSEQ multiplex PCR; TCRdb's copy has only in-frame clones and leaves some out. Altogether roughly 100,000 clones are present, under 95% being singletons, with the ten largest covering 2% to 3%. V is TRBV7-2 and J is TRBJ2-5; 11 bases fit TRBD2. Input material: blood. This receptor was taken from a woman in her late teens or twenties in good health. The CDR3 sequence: CASSLVATSGNQETQYF. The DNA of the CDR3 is TGTGCCAGCAGCTTAGTCGCGACTAGCGGGAACCAAGAGACCCAGTACTTC.